This T cell receptor (beta chain) derives from a study of blood T cell repertoires in COVID-19. For recovered donors of Cohort 3, there were two negative PCRs, clearance, or symptom resolution. The data were produced by immunoSEQ multiplex PCR, yet TCRdb's version contains in-frame clones alone and is incomplete. This sample has 150,000 to 170,000 clones, with about 81% found just once. The germline gives CDR1 MNHEY, CDR2 SMNVEV (reference sequence). V was clipped by 5 bases and J by 2 bases, with 4 bases between them. This CDR3 comprises 11 residues. The sequenced sample was PBMCs or T cells enriched from blood (not recorded which). The rearrangement links TRBV27 to TRBJ2-7; D call uncertain. The TCR originated in a man aged 50 or older who had recovered from COVID-19. The CDR3 sequence is CASSPAYEQYF. CDR3 coding DNA: TGTGCCAGCAGTCCTGCCTACGAGCAGTACTTC.